The 16 T cell receptor beta chains reported below all come from one sample, sequenced in a study of graft-versus-host responses after intestinal transplantation. The protocol was immunoSEQ multiplex PCR, while the TCRdb copy is restricted to in-frame clones and leaves out a portion. The data show about 39,000 clones, with 80% to 95% seen just once and 3.6% held by the top ten. The sample consisted of PBMCs, taken approximately 100 weeks after intestinal transplantation. Receptors originate from a human patient who received an intestinal transplant, so some T cells may come from the graft donor.

The chain has TRBV5-1 and TRBJ2-1; D is possibly TRBD1 (6 bases). Trimming stripped 2 bases from V and 7 bases from J, with 16 bases between. Germline assignment: CDR1 SGHRS and CDR2 YFSETQ. This CDR3 comprises 15 residues. CDR3 in amino acids: CASSLQGASINEQFF. The CDR3 DNA sequence: TGCGCCAGCAGCTTACAGGGAGCTTCAATAAATGAGCAGTTCTTC. Supplemented by reference TRBV5-1 and TRBJ2-1, the full variable domain reads KAGVTQTPRYLIKTRGQQVTLSCSPISGHRSVSWYQQTPGQGLQFLFEYFSETQRNKGNFPGRFSGRQFSNSRSEMNVSTLELGDSALYLCASSLQGASINEQFFGPGTRLTVL.

This chain connects TRBV6-5 to TRBJ1-5, with 8 bases fitting TRBD1. Germline CDR1 is MNHEY and CDR2 is SVGAGI. V dropped 4 bases and J dropped 7; count of bases not matched to a gene: 3. CDR3 length equals 13 residues. CDR3 protein: CASSSTGEQPQHF. CDR3 nucleotides: TGTGCCAGCAGTTCGACAGGGGAACAGCCCCAGCATTTT.

The rearrangement joins TRBV2 to TRBJ2-3, with D perhaps assigned TRBD1 or TRBD2 (5 bases each). The V end was cut by 4 bases, the J end by 0 bases, with 8 bases between. This CDR3 is built from 14 residues. Per germline, CDR1 SNHLY and CDR2 FYNNEI. CDR3 DNA: TGTGCCAGCAGTGGAGGGGATAGCACAGATACGCAGTATTTT. Translation: CASSGGDSTDTQYF.

The chain couples TRBV10-3 to TRBJ2-2, with 8 bases lining up with TRBD2. The CDR3 extends over 17 amino acids. The J segment lost 2 bases and the V segment lost 10 bases, leaving 15 bases of the junction unmatched. The germline V gene encodes CDR1 ENHRY and CDR2 SYGVKD. The CDR3 here is CATNGAGGDFNTGELFF. The CDR3, as DNA: TGTGCCACAAACGGGGCGGGGGGCGATTTTAACACCGGGGAGCTGTTTTTT.

V and J are TRBV11-2 and TRBJ2-1; 11 bases align to TRBD2. Germline V gives CDR1 SGHAT, CDR2 FQNNGV. The CDR3 is made up of 15 amino acids. The trim removed 0 bases at V and 5 bases at J, leaving 0 bases unmatched. The DNA of the CDR3 is TGTGCCAGCAGCTTAGAACTAGCGGGAGACAATGAGCAGTTCTTC. This translates into CASSLELAGDNEQFF.

CDR3 nucleotide sequence: TGTGCCAGCAGTCTCACCTCCAACACTGAAGCTTTCTTT. Translation: CASSLTSNTEAFF. This chain links TRBV6-5 with TRBJ1-1; no clear D. Germline CDR1 reads MNHEY; CDR2 reads SVGAGI. The CDR3 runs 13 residues. The V end was cut by 5 bases, the J end by 2 bases, with 9 bases between.

This clone was counted a single time. The chain links TRBV9 to TRBJ2-5; D uncertain. Near its end, the DNA agrees better with TRBJ2-7, so the J call may be wrong. Germline V gene lookup returns CDR1 SGDLS and CDR2 YYNGEE. This CDR3 contains 13 residues. This CDR3 reads CASSVGSSYEQYF. The CDR3 region has the DNA TGTGCCAGCAGCGTAGGCAGCTCCTACGAGCAGTACTTC.

The chain employs TRBV2 and TRBJ2-7; tentatively, D is TRBD2 (5 bases). CDR1 and CDR2 from the germline V gene are SNHLY and FYNNEI. The CDR3 is 12 amino acids. V was pared by 2 bases and J by 6 bases, with 8 bases between. DNA of the CDR3: TGTGCCAGCAGTGAACTCGCGGGCGAGCAGTACTTC. Its protein product is CASSELAGEQYF. Using reference TRBV2 and TRBJ2-7 for the parts outside the CDR3, the full variable domain is EPEVTQTPSHQVTQMGQEVILRCVPISNHLYFYWYRQILGQKVEFLVSFYNNEISEKSEIFDDQFSVERPDGSNFTLKIRSTKLEDSAMYFCASSELAGEQYFGPGTRLTVT.

V gene TRBV5-4 combines with J gene TRBJ2-3; D is uncertain. Germline-derived CDR1 and CDR2 are SGHNT and YYREEE (reference sequence). V lost 3 bases to trimming and J lost 2 bases, with 4 bases between them. This CDR3 has 12 residues. This CDR3 reads CASSSYTDTQYF. In DNA form, the CDR3 reads TGTGCCAGCAGCTCATACACAGATACGCAGTATTTT.

The chain joins TRBV2 to TRBJ2-7; 13 nucleotides align to TRBD2. V shed 5 bases and J 4 bases; nucleotides not matched to a gene: 2. The length of the CDR3 is 14 residues. CDR1 SNHLY and CDR2 FYNNEI come from the germline V gene. The CDR3 reads CASSRTSGSYEQYF. CDR3 DNA sequence: TGTGCCAGCAGTCGGACTAGCGGGAGTTACGAGCAGTACTTC.

The chain joins TRBV19 to TRBJ1-1, with no clear D. Deletions cut 3 bases from V and 0 bases from J, with 11 bases between. The V gene's germline CDR1 is LNHDA and CDR2 SQIVND (reference sequence). This CDR3 contains 15 residues. The CDR3 DNA reads TGTGCCAGTAGTATTCTGGTAGGGATGAACACTGAAGCTTTCTTT. Translated, it gives CASSILVGMNTEAFF.

The chain uses TRBV6-6 and TRBJ2-5; 8 bases are a match to TRBD1. J lost 3 bases, V lost 0 bases, and 3 bases had no gene match. The CDR3 covers 15 residues. CDR1 MNHNY and CDR2 SVGAGI come from the germline V gene (reference sequence). In DNA form, the CDR3 reads TGTGCCAGCAGTTACTCAGGGACAGGAAAAGAGACCCAGTACTTC. It is translated as CASSYSGTGKETQYF.

The chain uses TRBV5-4 and TRBJ1-2, with a weak D call TRBD1 (6 bases). CDR3 length equals 15 residues. From germline, CDR1 is SGHNT and CDR2 YYREEE (reference sequence). V was pared by 4 bases and J by 5 bases, with 18 bases between. The DNA of the CDR3 is TGTGCCAGCAGCCTTTATGCGGACAGTCCGTATGGCTACACCTTC. Its translation is CASSLYADSPYGYTF.

DNA for the CDR3: TGTGCCAGCAGTTACTCCGGCCAGGGGATGAAGACCCAGTACTTC. Its translation is CASSYSGQGMKTQYF. This chain uses TRBV6-6 with TRBJ2-5; weak D call: TRBD1 (6 bases). This CDR3 has 15 residues. Between the trimmed V and J ends, which lost 0 bases and 6 bases, there was a span of 14 bases. Looked up from germline, CDR1 is MNHNY and CDR2 is SVGAGI (reference sequence).

The rearrangement joins TRBV6-1 to TRBJ2-7; the D gene is possibly TRBD1 (7 bases). Trimming left V 6 bases short and J 0 bases short, with 15 bases between. The CDR3 length is 15 residues. Germline V CDR1 and CDR2: MNHNS, SASEGT. In nucleotides, the CDR3 is TGTGCCAGCAGGAGCAGACAGGGAGGCTCCTACGAGCAGTACTTC. Its protein product is CASRSRQGGSYEQYF.

The J gene is TRBJ2-5, the V gene TRBV6-6, with D hard to call. Germline lookup yields CDR1 MNHNY and CDR2 SVGAGI (reference sequence). There are 14 residues in the CDR3. Deletions cut 0 bases from V and 2 bases from J, with 7 bases between. The CDR3 DNA follows: TGTGCCAGCAGTTACTCGGTGGGGCAAGAGACCCAGTACTTC. It specifies CASSYSVGQETQYF.